This is a list of T cell receptor beta chains from one sample in a study of blood T cells in healthy people across ages. TCRdb re-derived calls from the 5' RACE reads in MiXCR, one entry per CDR3 protein. This repertoire shows roughly 800,000 distinct CDR3 sequences, approximately 25% found once; its top ten account for approximately 4%. The same sample was also studied in work on T cells of mothers and their children.

Material for sequencing was blood. These receptors all stem from a boy between 10 and 17 years old in good health. Both conserved end residues are part of each CDR3. D genes are given only for firm matches. For some rows the clone size is stated as once, few or many, or as a class when expanded; others skip it.

abundance,j_gene,d_gene,v_gene,CDR3nt,CDR3aa
-,TRBJ2-7,-,TRBV4-2,TGTGCCAGCAGCCAAGAGGGGGCAGGGGCCTACGAGCAGTACTTC,CASSQEGAGAYEQYF
-,TRBJ2-1,TRBD1,TRBV28,TGTGCCAGCAGCCCCAAGACAGGGAGCTCCTACAATGAGCAGTTCTTC,CASSPKTGSSYNEQFF
-,TRBJ2-3,-,TRBV12-3/TRBV12-4,TGTGCCAGCAGTGTCACGGCCTACAGGGACAACACAGATACGCAGTATTTT,CASSVTAYRDNTDTQYF
few,TRBJ2-7,TRBD2,TRBV20-1,TGCAGTGCTAAAGCACCGGGACTAGCTGGGTTC,CSAKAPGLAGF
once,TRBJ2-5,-,TRBV4-2,TGTGCCAGCAGCCAAGATTCAGCGGGACAACAAGAGACCCAGTACTTC,CASSQDSAGQQETQYF
-,TRBJ2-6,TRBD2,TRBV27,TGTGCCAGCAGTTTTTTAGCGGGGACCTCTGGGGCCAACGTCCTGACTTTC,CASSFLAGTSGANVLTF
few,TRBJ1-6,-,TRBV4-2,TGTGCCAGCAGCCAAGGGATGGTTTCACCCCTCCACTTT,CASSQGMVSPLHF
few,TRBJ2-7,-,TRBV27,TGTGCCAGCAGTTTATTCGTCTCCGCTGGGCTATTATTC,CASSLFVSAGLLF
-,TRBJ2-1,TRBD2,TRBV20-1,TGCAGTGCCAAGCGGCGGACTAGCGCCGATGAGCAGTTCTTC,CSAKRRTSADEQFF
-,TRBJ2-5,TRBD2,TRBV6-5,TGTGTCAGCAGTTACGGACTAGCGGGAGTAGGCAATCAAGAGACCCAGTACTTC,CVSSYGLAGVGNQETQYF
-,TRBJ2-5,-,TRBV29-1,TGCAGCGTTGAGTTGGGGGGGCCAGGGGAGACCCAGTACTTC,CSVELGGPGETQYF
-,TRBJ2-3,-,TRBV29-1,TGCAGCGCGGAGATAACAGATACGCAGTATTTT,CSAEITDTQYF
-,TRBJ2-1,-,TRBV10-3,TGTGCCATCAGTGAGGAATGGACAGCCTACAATGAGCAGTTCTTC,CAISEEWTAYNEQFF
-,TRBJ1-2,TRBD1,TRBV3-1,TGTGCCAGCAGCCACCCAGGACAGGGGCAATATGGCTACACCTTC,CASSHPGQGQYGYTF
many,TRBJ2-1,TRBD1,TRBV7-3,TGTGCCAGCAGCTTCGACCCTGCCAGGGGGTCAAACAATGAGCAGTTCTTC,CASSFDPARGSNNEQFF
few,TRBJ2-7,-,TRBV7-9,TGTGCCAGCAGCTTATTCGGTACTTACGAGCAGTACTTC,CASSLFGTYEQYF
-,TRBJ2-7,TRBD2,TRBV7-6,TGTGCCAGCAGCTTAGGAGCGACTAGCGGGAGTAGGCCCTACGAGCAGTACTTC,CASSLGATSGSRPYEQYF
-,TRBJ2-7,TRBD1,TRBV7-9,TGTGCCAGCAGCCTGACAGGGAACAATCGCTACGAGCAGTACTTC,CASSLTGNNRYEQYF
-,TRBJ1-4,-,TRBV20-1,TGCAGTGCTAGACAGGGTTCTAATGAAAAACTGTTTTTT,CSARQGSNEKLFF
-,TRBJ2-1,-,TRBV6-4,TGTGCCAGCAAAAAACAAGCAAGCTCCTACAATGAGCAGTTCTTC,CASKKQASSYNEQFF
-,TRBJ2-7,TRBD2,TRBV20-1,TGCAGTGCTAGAGTTCTTAGCGGGAGTCCCTACGAGCAGTACTTC,CSARVLSGSPYEQYF
-,TRBJ2-7,-,TRBV29-1,TGCAGCGTTGTTTGGACCGGGGAGAACCGCTACGAGCAGTACTTC,CSVVWTGENRYEQYF
many,TRBJ2-7,TRBD2,TRBV20-1,TGCAGTGCTGGGGGACTAAGGACTAGCGGGATCTCCTACGAGCAGTACTTC,CSAGGLRTSGISYEQYF
once,TRBJ2-3,TRBD2,TRBV20-1,TGCAGTGCTAGCGGGAGGGCAGATACGCAGTATTTT,CSASGRADTQYF
-,TRBJ2-2,-,TRBV20-1,TGCAGTACTAGAGCTTTTCAGGGGAACACCGGGGAGCTGTTTTTT,CSTRAFQGNTGELFF
-,TRBJ2-7,-,TRBV16,TGTGCCAGCAGCTGGGGGTTGGACGAGCAGTACTTC,CASSWGLDEQYF
-,TRBJ1-2,-,TRBV29-1,TGCAGCGTTGAGACCGCCGGGCAGGGGTATGGCTACACCTTC,CSVETAGQGYGYTF
once,TRBJ1-1,-,TRBV4-3,TGCGCCAGCAGCCAAGATTATTGGTTCCAGAGGAGAACTGAAGCTTTCTTT,CASSQDYWFQRRTEAFF
-,TRBJ2-5,-,TRBV7-9,TGTGCCAGCAGCTTCGGGGCGATAAGCCAAGAGACCCAGTACTTC,CASSFGAISQETQYF
once,TRBJ1-4,TRBD1,TRBV7-8,TGTGCCAGCAGCTTAGGCGGGGGACAGGGTGAAAAACTGTTTTTT,CASSLGGGQGEKLFF
-,TRBJ2-1,TRBD1,TRBV6-6,TGTGCCAGCAGGCTACGAGGGGACAGGGCCTACAATGAGCAGTTCTTC,CASRLRGDRAYNEQFF
-,TRBJ2-2,-,TRBV5-1,TGCGCCAGCAGCTTGGAACCGCAGGGCGGCGGGGAGCTGTTTTTT,CASSLEPQGGGELFF
few,TRBJ2-1,TRBD2,TRBV6-1,TGTGCCAGCAGGCCGATAGCGGGACTAACCTACAATGAGCAGTTCTTC,CASRPIAGLTYNEQFF
few,TRBJ1-1,-,TRBV29-1,TGCAGCGTTGAAGGGCTGCCGAACACTGAAGCTTTCTTT,CSVEGLPNTEAFF
few,TRBJ2-6,-,TRBV9,TGTGCCAGCAGCGCCAGGGGAGCTGGGGCCAACGTCCTGACTTTC,CASSARGAGANVLTF
-,TRBJ1-1,-,TRBV5-1,TGCGCCAGCAGCTTGGGCAGTACCCCGACCCCTTTCTTT,CASSLGSTPTPFF
-,TRBJ2-1,TRBD2,TRBV4-1,TGCGCCAGCAGTCTTAGCGGGAGGGCCAGCTACAATGAGCAGTTCTTC,CASSLSGRASYNEQFF
-,TRBJ2-6,TRBD2,TRBV18,TGTGCCAGCTCAATGATTAGCGGGGTCGCTACTGGGGCCAACGTCCTGACTTTC,CASSMISGVATGANVLTF
few,TRBJ2-4,-,TRBV2,TGTGCCAGCAGTTCGGGGGCCGGTGCAGGGACAGTGAAAGCCAAAAACATTCAGTACTTC,CASSSGAGAGTVKAKNIQYF
-,TRBJ2-1,TRBD2,TRBV6-2/TRBV6-3,TGTGCCACCGCCGGGGCTAGCGGGAGCGATGAGCAGTTCTTC,CATAGASGSDEQFF
few,TRBJ1-2,-,TRBV7-9,TGTGCCAGCAGCCCGCAGGAGCGGGCCTATGGCTACACCTTC,CASSPQERAYGYTF
-,TRBJ1-2,TRBD1,TRBV4-2,TGTGCCAGCGCGGTAGGGACAGGGATTCTCTATGGCTACACCTTC,CASAVGTGILYGYTF
-,TRBJ2-3,TRBD1,TRBV10-3,TGTGCCATCAGAGACACGACAGGGACCTACACAGATACGCAGTATTTT,CAIRDTTGTYTDTQYF
-,TRBJ1-4,-,TRBV7-9,TGTGCCAGCAGCATCGATCTTGAAAAACTGTTTTTT,CASSIDLEKLFF